This T cell receptor beta chain was sequenced during a study of human T cells and chemical hapten exposure. Study background: Predominantly women, the patients had alopecia areata, totalis or universalis.

This clonotype was observed at least ten times. The antigen remains undetermined. From the RACE reads, TCRdb called clonotypes with MiXCR, one entry per CDR3 protein. The sample has some 120,000 distinct CDR3 sequences, about an eighth seen once. General observations from the study: Versus controls, expanded TCRs had significantly more large CDR3 similarity clusters. Positive correlation was observed between PT1 expanded TCR counts and patch test score.

Noted time point: patch test 1, 2 weeks after DPC sensitization. The treatment: therapeutic diphenylcyclopropenone sensitization with weekly scalp DPC. This sequence originates from a woman aged 45-65 years with alopecia areata. Some clones in this sample may be carry-over from other donors' samples. The sample here was whole blood, taken in connection with sensitization to the hapten diphenylcyclopropenone (DPC).

The chain's CDR3 is CASSRSGVNTEAFF. In DNA, the CDR3 is TGCGCCAGCAGCCGATCAGGGGTGAACACTGAAGCTTTCTTT. The chain uses TRBV4-1 and TRBJ1-1, with a possible D match to TRBD1 (6 bases). The CDR3 covers 14 residues. The V end was cut by 4 bases, the J end by 0 bases, with 9 bases between. Per the germline V gene, CDR1 is MGHRA and CDR2 is YSYEKL.